This T cell receptor (beta chain) was recovered during a study of T cells after yellow fever vaccination. CDR3 length equals 14 residues. The germline CDR1 and CDR2 sequences are SQVTM and ANQGSEA. Deletions cut 5 bases from V and 3 bases from J, with 16 bases between. General study findings and limits: Detected again after the booster were most primary-vaccination clones, at 96% CD4 and 80% to 90% CD8.

A remark on this clonotype: Its antigen is unidentified.

Conversion of TCR transcripts into cDNA relied on 5'RACE template switching, which added a universal primer site and UMIs. Each CDR3 protein is one row after TCRdb ran MiXCR on the 5' RACE reads. Of a few hundred thousand distinct CDR3 sequences listed, more than 9% were seen once; the top ten hold less than 20%. The material was PBMCs, obtained on the day of the first yellow fever vaccination. The TCR was taken from a man aged 18 to 29 who received the YFV17D yellow fever vaccine. J is TRBJ1-2 and V is TRBV29-1; D unresolved. The CDR3 sequence is CSVIDGAGYYGYTF. CDR3 bases: TGCAGCGTTATAGACGGCGCGGGGTACTATGGCTACACCTTC. The full variable domain, with the rest looked up from reference TRBV29-1 and TRBJ1-2, is SAVISQKPSRDICQRGTSLTIQCQVDSQVTMMFWYRQQPGQSLTLIATANQGSEATYESGFVIDKFPISRPNLTFSTLTVSNMSPEDSSIYLCSVIDGAGYYGYTFGSGTRLTVV.